This section outlines one T cell receptor (beta chain) sequence together with its context. Its antigen is not known. These data are taken from a study of blood T cells in healthy people across ages. Study outcomes and limitations: Relative to aged donors, long-lived donors carried more naive CD4+ cells and displayed higher diversity.

A second PCR of about 6 to 11 cycles used a sample-barcoded 5' primer and a J-beta primer mix. TCRdb reanalysed the 5' RACE reads using MiXCR and keeps one entry per CDR3 protein. Among over a million distinct CDR3 sequences listed, approximately 25% were seen once. Trimming stripped 4 bases from V and 6 bases from J, with 14 bases between. The CDR3 spans 14 residues. In germline, CDR1 is SGHRS, CDR2 YFSETQ. These data also featured in a second study, about T cells of mothers and their children. As that report states: Samples were obtained from a few healthy Caucasian mothers and their six children. Several million TCR beta reads per child versus over 9 million per mother.

The chain couples TRBV5-1 to TRBJ2-1; D unclear. The receptor comes from a girl aged 2 to 9 in good health. The sequenced sample was blood. The chain's CDR3 is CASSPGQKINEQFF. CDR3 nucleotides: TGCGCCAGCAGCCCAGGCCAGAAAATCAATGAGCAGTTCTTC.